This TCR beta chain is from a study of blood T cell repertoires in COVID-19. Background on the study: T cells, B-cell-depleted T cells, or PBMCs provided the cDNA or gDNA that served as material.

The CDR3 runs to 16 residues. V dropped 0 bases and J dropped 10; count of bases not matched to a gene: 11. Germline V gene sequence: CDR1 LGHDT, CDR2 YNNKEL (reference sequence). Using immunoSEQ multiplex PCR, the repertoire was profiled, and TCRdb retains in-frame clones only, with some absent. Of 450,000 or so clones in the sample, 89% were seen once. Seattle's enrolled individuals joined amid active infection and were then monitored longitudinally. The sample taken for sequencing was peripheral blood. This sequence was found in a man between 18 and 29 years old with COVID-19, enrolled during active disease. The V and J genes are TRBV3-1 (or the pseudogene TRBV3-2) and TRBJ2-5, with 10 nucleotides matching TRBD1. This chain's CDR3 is CASSQDWDRGPRSQYF. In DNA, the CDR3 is TGTGCCAGCAGCCAAGATTGGGACAGGGGCCCGAGAAGCCAGTACTTC.